This is a list of T cell receptor beta chains from one sample in a study of T-cell reconstitution after alpha-beta-depleted transplantation in children. TCRdb re-derived calls from the PCR reads in MiXCR, one entry per CDR3 protein. This sample has around 600,000 distinct CDR3 sequences, with roughly a tenth found just once. Sequenced here: PBMCs from the stem cell graft donor, sampled from the stem cell graft. These receptors all come from a human donor who donated a stem cell graft to a child with acute myeloid leukemia. CDR3s include the opening cysteine and the closing phenylalanine or tryptophan. A D gene is named only where the DNA matches it firmly. A clone size is listed for some rows: how often the clone was seen (once, few, many), or a class if it is expanded.

>TRBV7-2|many|TRBJ1-5|TRBD1
TGTGCCAGCAGCTCAGAAGGACAGGGCCATCAGCCCCAGCATTTT
CASSSEGQGHQPQHF
>TRBV20-1|-|TRBJ1-5|TRBD1
TGCAGTGCTAGAGGAACACCCGGGACAGGGGGGAATCAGCCCCAGCATTTT
CSARGTPGTGGNQPQHF
>TRBV15|few|TRBJ2-1|-
TGTGCCACCAGCAGAGACGGGACTGGGAGGTTCTTC
CATSRDGTGRFF
>TRBV12-3/TRBV12-4|many|TRBJ2-1|-
TGTGCCAGCAGTCGACAGGCTGTTAGCAATGAGCAGTTCTTC
CASSRQAVSNEQFF
>TRBV15|-|TRBJ1-1|-
TGTGCCACCAGCAGAGACCAGTGGATGAACACTGAAGCTTTCTTT
CATSRDQWMNTEAFF
>TRBV20-1|few|TRBJ1-3|TRBD1
TGCAGTGCCCGGGGGGACAGAACCCGGGACACCATATATTTT
CSARGDRTRDTIYF
>TRBV29-1|few|TRBJ1-1|-
TGCAGCGTTGCCGCGGGGTCCAACACTGAAGCTTTCTTT
CSVAAGSNTEAFF
>TRBV19|-|TRBJ1-1|-
TGTGCCAGTAGTTACAGGGACGGGAAGACTGAAGCTTTCTTT
CASSYRDGKTEAFF
>TRBV7-9|few|TRBJ1-5|-
TGTGCCAGCAGCTTAGGCCAGGATCATCAGCCCCAGCATTTT
CASSLGQDHQPQHF
>TRBV29-1|few|TRBJ1-2|-
TGCAGCGTATGGGACCGACGCTATGGCTACACCTTC
CSVWDRRYGYTF
>TRBV6-8|few|TRBJ2-1|-
TGTGCCAGCACCCCCCGGGGAGGAGTCTACAATGAGCAGTTCTTC
CASTPRGGVYNEQFF
>TRBV5-1|many|TRBJ2-5|TRBD1
TGCGCCAGCAGCTACGGACAGGGATGGCAAGAGACCCAGTACTTC
CASSYGQGWQETQYF
>TRBV7-9|-|TRBJ2-7|TRBD2
TGTGCCAGCAGCTCCTGGACTAGCGGAATTTACGAGCAGTACTTC
CASSSWTSGIYEQYF
>TRBV5-6|many|TRBJ2-2|TRBD2
TGTGCCAGCAGCTTGGCTAGCGGAGCCCGGAACACCGGGGAGCTGTTTTTT
CASSLASGARNTGELFF
>TRBV30|few|TRBJ2-1|-
TGTGCCTGGAGTATTAGGAACAATGAGCAGTTCTTC
CAWSIRNNEQFF
>TRBV9|-|TRBJ2-7|-
TGTGCCAGCAGCGTAGATCCTCCGGGAGATGTAACCTACGAGCAGTACTTC
CASSVDPPGDVTYEQYF
>TRBV6-5|-|TRBJ2-3|TRBD2
TGTGCCGCGAGCGGGAGTCCCTCTACGCAGTATTTT
CAASGSPSTQYF
>TRBV7-9|many|TRBJ1-6|-
TGTGCCAGCAGCTTAGGGGGGGCTGATTCACCCCTCCACTTT
CASSLGGADSPLHF
>TRBV4-3|-|TRBJ1-5|-
TGCGCCAGCAGCCAAGATCTCACAGGGTACAATCAGCCCCAGCATTTT
CASSQDLTGYNQPQHF
>TRBV5-4|-|TRBJ2-7|TRBD2
TGTGCCAGCAGCGCGGCGGCGGGAGGGTACGAGCAGTACTTC
CASSAAAGGYEQYF
>TRBV7-2|many|TRBJ2-3|-
TGTGCCAGCAGTGTCGACCGAACAGATACGCAGTATTTT
CASSVDRTDTQYF
>TRBV29-1|few|TRBJ2-1|TRBD2
TGCAGCGTGTCCCGGACGGCCGGACTAGCGGTTCTGAATGAGCAGTTCTTC
CSVSRTAGLAVLNEQFF
>TRBV7-9|many|TRBJ1-1|TRBD1
TGTGCCAGCAGCTTTGACAGGGGGAAGGGCACTGAAGCTTTCTTT
CASSFDRGKGTEAFF
>TRBV7-9|many|TRBJ2-5|-
TGTGCCAGCAGCTTGGGGCAGGCGGAGACCCAGTACTTC
CASSLGQAETQYF
>TRBV5-1|few|TRBJ2-1|TRBD2
TGCGCCAGCAGCCTACAACCGGGACTAGGTACCGATGAGCAGTTCTTC
CASSLQPGLGTDEQFF
>TRBV18|few|TRBJ1-5|TRBD1
TGTGCCAGCTCACCACGGGGACAGGGGGTGTTTCAGCCCCAGCATTTT
CASSPRGQGVFQPQHF
>TRBV15|many|TRBJ2-7|-
TGTGCCACCAGTTCCCACCGGCGTTGGGACGAGCAGTACTTC
CATSSHRRWDEQYF
>TRBV6-2/TRBV6-3|-|TRBJ1-5|-
TGTGCCAGCCAAGGGGCCGCCGGGTCGCGTCAGCCCCAGCATTTT
CASQGAAGSRQPQHF
>TRBV3-1|few|TRBJ2-5|TRBD2
TGTGCCAGCAGCTCCGGGACTAGCGGGAAAGAGACCCAGTACTTC
CASSSGTSGKETQYF
>TRBV11-1|many|TRBJ2-1|TRBD2
TGTGCCAGCAGCTTAGTGCTAGCGGGAGGGGTTGATGAGCAGTTCTTC
CASSLVLAGGVDEQFF
>TRBV20-1|-|TRBJ2-7|TRBD1
TGCAGTGCTCCCCCCAGGGGGACCTACGAGCAGTACTTC
CSAPPRGTYEQYF
>TRBV12-3/TRBV12-4|-|TRBJ2-3|-
TGTGCCAGCAGTCACAGCTGGAGCACAGATACGCAGTATTTT
CASSHSWSTDTQYF
>TRBV7-8|few|TRBJ2-1|-
TGTGCCAGCAGCTTAAGGAGCGGGTTCTACAATGAGCAGTTCTTC
CASSLRSGFYNEQFF
>TRBV5-1|-|TRBJ2-1|-
TGCGCCAGCAAGGAGCATCTCGCCTACAATGAGCAGTTCTTC
CASKEHLAYNEQFF
>TRBV29-1|many|TRBJ2-3|-
TGCAGCGTTGAGGGAGAGCGGTCCACAGATACGCAGTATTTT
CSVEGERSTDTQYF
>TRBV6-5|many|TRBJ2-2|-
TGTGCCAGCAGGGAGTGGACCGGGGAGCTGTTTTTT
CASREWTGELFF
>TRBV11-2|few|TRBJ2-1|-
TGTGCCAGCAGCCGAGGAAGACAGACCTACAATGAGCAGTTCTTC
CASSRGRQTYNEQFF
>TRBV6-2/TRBV6-3|few|TRBJ2-7|-
TGTGCCAGCAGTCCCCCCCCAGGGGAGCTCTACGAGCAGTACTTC
CASSPPPGELYEQYF
>TRBV28|-|TRBJ1-1|-
TGTGCCAGCAAGAGAACGGCTACGTCGAACACTGAAGCTTTCTTT
CASKRTATSNTEAFF
>TRBV7-9|-|TRBJ1-3|-
TGTGCCAGCAGCTTAGAGGCCGGGTTCATTGGAAACACCATATATTTT
CASSLEAGFIGNTIYF